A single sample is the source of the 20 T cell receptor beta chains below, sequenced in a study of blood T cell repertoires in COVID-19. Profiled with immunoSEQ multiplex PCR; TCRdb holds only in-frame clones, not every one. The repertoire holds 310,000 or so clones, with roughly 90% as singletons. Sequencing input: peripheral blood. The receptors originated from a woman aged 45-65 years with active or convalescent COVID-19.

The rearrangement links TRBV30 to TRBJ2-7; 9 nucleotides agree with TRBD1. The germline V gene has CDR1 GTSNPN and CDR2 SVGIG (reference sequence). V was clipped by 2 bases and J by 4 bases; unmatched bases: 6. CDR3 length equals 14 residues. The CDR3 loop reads CAWSIGTGRYEQYF. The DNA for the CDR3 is TGTGCCTGGAGTATAGGGACAGGGCGATACGAGCAGTACTTC. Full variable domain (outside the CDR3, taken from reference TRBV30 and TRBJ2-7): SQTIHQWPATLVQPVGSPLSLECTVEGTSNPNLYWYRQAAGRGLQLLFYSVGIGQISSEVPQNLSASRPQDRQFILSSKKLLLSDSGFYLCAWSIGTGRYEQYFGPGTRLTVT.

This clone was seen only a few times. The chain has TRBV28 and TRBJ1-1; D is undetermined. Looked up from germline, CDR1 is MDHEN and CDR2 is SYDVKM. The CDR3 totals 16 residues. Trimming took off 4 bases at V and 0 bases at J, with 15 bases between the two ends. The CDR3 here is CASSSPRQFMNTEAFF. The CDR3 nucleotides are TGTGCCAGCAGTTCCCCCAGACAATTCATGAACACTGAAGCTTTCTTT.

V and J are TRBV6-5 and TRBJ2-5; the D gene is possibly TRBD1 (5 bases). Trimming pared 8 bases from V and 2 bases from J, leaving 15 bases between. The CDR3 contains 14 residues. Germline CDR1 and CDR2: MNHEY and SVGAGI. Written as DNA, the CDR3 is TGTGCCAGCTCTTTGGGGCCAGTACAAGAGACCCAGTACTTC. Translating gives CASSLGPVQETQYF.

The CDR3 DNA is TGTGCCAGCAACAGGGGGATCAATTGGGACTCTGGAAACACCATATATTTT. Its protein is CASNRGINWDSGNTIYF. The chain carries TRBV28 and TRBJ1-3, with 8 positions matching TRBD1. J gave up 0 bases and V 7 bases, and 11 bases lay outside the gene matches. The CDR3 sequence is 17 residues long. Germline V gives CDR1 MDHEN, CDR2 SYDVKM.

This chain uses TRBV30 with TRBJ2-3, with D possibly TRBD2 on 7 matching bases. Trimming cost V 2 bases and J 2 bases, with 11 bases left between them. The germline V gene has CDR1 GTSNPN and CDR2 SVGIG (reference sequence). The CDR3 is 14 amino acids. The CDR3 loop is CAWSFGGATDTQYF. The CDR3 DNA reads TGTGCCTGGAGTTTTGGGGGGGCCACAGATACGCAGTATTTT. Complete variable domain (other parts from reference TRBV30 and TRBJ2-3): SQTIHQWPATLVQPVGSPLSLECTVEGTSNPNLYWYRQAAGRGLQLLFYSVGIGQISSEVPQNLSASRPQDRQFILSSKKLLLSDSGFYLCAWSFGGATDTQYFGPGTRLTVL.

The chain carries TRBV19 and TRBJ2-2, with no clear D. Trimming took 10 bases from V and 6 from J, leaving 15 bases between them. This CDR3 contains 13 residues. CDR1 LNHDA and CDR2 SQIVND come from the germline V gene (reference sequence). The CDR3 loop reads CATSILAPGELFF. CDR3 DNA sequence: TGTGCCACCTCAATTTTGGCCCCCGGGGAGCTGTTTTTT.

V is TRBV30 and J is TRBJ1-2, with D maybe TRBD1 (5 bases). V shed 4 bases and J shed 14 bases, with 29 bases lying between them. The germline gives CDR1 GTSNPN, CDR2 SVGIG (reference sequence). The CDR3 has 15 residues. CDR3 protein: CAWTSRERGGLLETF. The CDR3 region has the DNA TGTGCCTGGACAAGTAGGGAACGGGGGGGACTTTTGGAGACCTTC. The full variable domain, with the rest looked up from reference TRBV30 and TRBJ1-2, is SQTIHQWPATLVQPVGSPLSLECTVEGTSNPNLYWYRQAAGRGLQLLFYSVGIGQISSEVPQNLSASRPQDRQFILSSKKLLLSDSGFYLCAWTSRERGGLLETFGSGTRLTVV.

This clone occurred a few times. The CDR3 DNA is TGTGCCAGCAGTTCGGGACAGCCTAATTCACCCCTCCACTTT. Its translation: CASSSGQPNSPLHF. The chain has TRBV28 and TRBJ1-6; 7 nucleotides match TRBD1. This CDR3 comprises 14 residues. V lost 4 bases, J lost 6 bases, and 3 bases stayed unmatched. Looked up from germline, CDR1 is MDHEN and CDR2 is SYDVKM.

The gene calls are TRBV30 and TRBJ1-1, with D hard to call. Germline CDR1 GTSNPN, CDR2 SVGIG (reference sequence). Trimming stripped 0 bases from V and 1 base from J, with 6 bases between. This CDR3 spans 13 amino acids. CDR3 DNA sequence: TGTGCCTGGAGTGTAACACAGAACACTGAAGCTTTCTTT. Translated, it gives CAWSVTQNTEAFF.

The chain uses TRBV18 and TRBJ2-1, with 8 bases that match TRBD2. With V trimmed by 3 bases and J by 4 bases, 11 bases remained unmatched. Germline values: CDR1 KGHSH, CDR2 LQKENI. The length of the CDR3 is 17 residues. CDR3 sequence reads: CASSPPLGAGEYNEQFF. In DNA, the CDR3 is TGTGCCAGCTCACCCCCCCTGGGAGCGGGAGAGTACAATGAGCAGTTCTTC. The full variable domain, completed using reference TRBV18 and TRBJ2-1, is NAGVMQNPRHLVRRRGQEARLRCSPMKGHSHVYWYRQLPEEGLKFMVYLQKENIIDESGMPKERFSAEFPKEGPSILRIQQVVRGDSAAYFCASSPPLGAGEYNEQFFGPGTRLTVL.

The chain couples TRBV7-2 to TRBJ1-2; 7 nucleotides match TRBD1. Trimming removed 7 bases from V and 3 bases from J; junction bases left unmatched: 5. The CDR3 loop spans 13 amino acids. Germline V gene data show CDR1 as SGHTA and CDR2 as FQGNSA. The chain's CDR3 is CASKQGLYYGYTF. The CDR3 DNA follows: TGTGCCAGCAAACAGGGGCTCTACTATGGCTACACCTTC.

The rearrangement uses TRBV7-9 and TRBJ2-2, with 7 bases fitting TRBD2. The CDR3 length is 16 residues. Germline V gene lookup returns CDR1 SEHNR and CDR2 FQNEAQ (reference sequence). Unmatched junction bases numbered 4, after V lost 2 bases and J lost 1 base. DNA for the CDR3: TGTGCCAGCAGCTTAACAACTAGCGAGAACACCGGGGAGCTGTTTTTT. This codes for CASSLTTSENTGELFF.

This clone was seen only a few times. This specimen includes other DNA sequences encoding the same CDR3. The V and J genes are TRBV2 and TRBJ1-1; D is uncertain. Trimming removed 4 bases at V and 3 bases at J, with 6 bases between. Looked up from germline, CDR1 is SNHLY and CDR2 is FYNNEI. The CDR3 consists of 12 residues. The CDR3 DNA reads TGTGCCAGCAGTGTCCGAGACACTGAAGCTTTCTTT. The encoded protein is CASSVRDTEAFF.

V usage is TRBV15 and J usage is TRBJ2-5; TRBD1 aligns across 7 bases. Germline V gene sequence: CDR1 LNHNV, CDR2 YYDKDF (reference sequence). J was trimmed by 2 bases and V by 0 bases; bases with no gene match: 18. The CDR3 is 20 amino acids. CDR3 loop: CATSRDLGGSNKYPQETQYF. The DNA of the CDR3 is TGTGCCACCAGCAGAGATTTAGGGGGCTCAAACAAGTACCCTCAAGAGACCCAGTACTTC. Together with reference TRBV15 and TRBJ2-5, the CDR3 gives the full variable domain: DAMVIQNPRYQVTQFGKPVTLSCSQTLNHNVMYWYQQKSSQAPKLLFHYYDKDFNNEADTPDNFQSRRPNTSFCFLDIRSPGLGDTAMYLCATSRDLGGSNKYPQETQYFGPGTRLLVL.

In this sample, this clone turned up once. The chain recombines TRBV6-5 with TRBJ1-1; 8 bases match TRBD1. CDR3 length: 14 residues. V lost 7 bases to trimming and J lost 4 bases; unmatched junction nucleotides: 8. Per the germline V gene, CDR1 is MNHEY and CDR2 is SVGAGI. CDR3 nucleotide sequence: TGTGCCAGCACCGCCAGGGGGCAGAGCACTGAAGCTTTCTTT. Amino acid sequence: CASTARGQSTEAFF.

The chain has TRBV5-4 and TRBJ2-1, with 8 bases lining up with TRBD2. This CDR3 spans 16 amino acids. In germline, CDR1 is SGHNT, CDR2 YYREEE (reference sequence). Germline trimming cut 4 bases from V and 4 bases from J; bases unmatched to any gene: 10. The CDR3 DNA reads TGTGCCAGCAGCCCCCCGGGGAGCGGGAGATACAATGAGCAGTTCTTC. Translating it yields CASSPPGSGRYNEQFF.

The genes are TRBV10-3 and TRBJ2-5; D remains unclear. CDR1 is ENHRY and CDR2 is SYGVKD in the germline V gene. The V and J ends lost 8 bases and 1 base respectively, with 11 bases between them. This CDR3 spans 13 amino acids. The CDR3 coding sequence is TGTGCCATCTCTGGGCAGTCCCAAGAGACCCAGTACTTC. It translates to CAISGQSQETQYF.

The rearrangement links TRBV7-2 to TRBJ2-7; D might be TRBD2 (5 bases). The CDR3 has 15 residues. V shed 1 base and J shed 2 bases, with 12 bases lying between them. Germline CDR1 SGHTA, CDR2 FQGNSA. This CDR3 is CASSLEAGRTYEQYF. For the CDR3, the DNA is TGTGCCAGCAGCTTAGAGGCGGGCAGAACCTACGAGCAGTACTTC.

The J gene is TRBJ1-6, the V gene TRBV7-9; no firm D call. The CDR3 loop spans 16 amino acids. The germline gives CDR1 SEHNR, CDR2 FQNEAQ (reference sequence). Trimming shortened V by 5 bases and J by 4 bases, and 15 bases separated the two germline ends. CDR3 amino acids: CASSLDKTIYNSPLHF. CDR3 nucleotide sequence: TGTGCCAGCAGCCTCGACAAGACAATTTATAATTCACCCCTCCACTTT.

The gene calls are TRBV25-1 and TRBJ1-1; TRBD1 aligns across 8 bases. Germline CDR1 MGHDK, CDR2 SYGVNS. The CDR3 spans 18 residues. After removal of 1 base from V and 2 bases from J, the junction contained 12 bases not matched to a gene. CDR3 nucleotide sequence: TGTGCCAGCAGTGAATTATCAGGGGGCGGGAGGGGCAACACTGAAGCTTTCTTT. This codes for CASSELSGGGRGNTEAFF.